This is a list of T cell receptor beta chains from one sample in a study of T cells after yellow fever vaccination. Each CDR3 protein is one row after TCRdb ran MiXCR on the 5' RACE reads. The sample contains a few hundred thousand distinct CDR3 sequences, less than 9% of which appear only once. This specimen was CD4+ T cells sorted from PBMCs, taken 15 days after the yellow fever booster vaccination. The receptors originated from a young man who received the YFV17D yellow fever vaccine. CDR3s include the opening cysteine and the closing phenylalanine or tryptophan. A D gene is named only where the DNA matches it firmly. Clone size appears in some rows only: once, few, many, or a class for an expanded clone.

clone size: NA
V gene: TRBV4-2
J gene: TRBJ2-3
D gene: TRBD1
CDR3 protein: CASSQDRSVGGRDTQYF
CDR3 DNA: TGTGCCAGCAGCCAAGATCGGAGCGTAGGGGGCCGTGATACGCAGTATTTT

clone size: many
V gene: TRBV6-2/TRBV6-3
J gene: TRBJ2-3
D gene: NA
CDR3 protein: CASSDTDTQYF
CDR3 DNA: TGTGCCAGCAGTGATACAGATACGCAGTATTTT

clone size: many
V gene: TRBV9
J gene: TRBJ2-1
D gene: TRBD2
CDR3 protein: CASSATSGTNEQFF
CDR3 DNA: TGTGCCAGCAGCGCGACTAGCGGGACAAATGAGCAGTTCTTC

clone size: few
V gene: TRBV5-1
J gene: TRBJ2-1
D gene: NA
CDR3 protein: CASTGLAATYNEQFF
CDR3 DNA: TGCGCCAGCACGGGACTGGCGGCGACCTACAATGAGCAGTTCTTC

clone size: many
V gene: TRBV15
J gene: TRBJ2-5
D gene: TRBD1
CDR3 protein: CATSARRTGDQETQYF
CDR3 DNA: TGTGCCACCAGCGCACGAAGGACAGGGGATCAAGAGACCCAGTACTTC

clone size: many
V gene: TRBV19
J gene: TRBJ2-4
D gene: NA
CDR3 protein: CASSLETKNIQYF
CDR3 DNA: TGTGCCTCGTCCCTGGAAACCAAAAACATTCAGTACTTC

clone size: many
V gene: TRBV5-1
J gene: TRBJ2-1
D gene: NA
CDR3 protein: CASSLSPASGEQFF
CDR3 DNA: TGCGCCAGCAGCCTTTCCCCGGCGTCCGGTGAGCAGTTCTTC

clone size: many
V gene: TRBV12-3/TRBV12-4
J gene: TRBJ2-1
D gene: NA
CDR3 protein: CASSLGLLASYNEQFF
CDR3 DNA: TGTGCCAGCAGTTTAGGCTTACTAGCATCCTACAATGAGCAGTTCTTC

clone size: NA
V gene: TRBV3-1
J gene: TRBJ2-1
D gene: NA
CDR3 protein: CASSLASVREQFF
CDR3 DNA: TGTGCCAGCAGCCTCGCCTCGGTCCGCGAGCAGTTCTTC

clone size: few
V gene: TRBV6-2/TRBV6-3
J gene: TRBJ2-1
D gene: NA
CDR3 protein: CASSYGQKQFF
CDR3 DNA: TGTGCCAGCAGTTATGGGCAAAAGCAGTTCTTC

clone size: NA
V gene: TRBV6-6
J gene: TRBJ2-5
D gene: TRBD1
CDR3 protein: CASRRAQGETQYF
CDR3 DNA: TGTGCCAGCAGGAGGGCACAGGGGGAGACCCAGTACTTC

clone size: NA
V gene: TRBV6-4
J gene: TRBJ2-3
D gene: NA
CDR3 protein: CASSDSYGDTRYF
CDR3 DNA: TGTGCCAGCAGTGACTCGTACGGAGATACGCGGTATTTT

clone size: few
V gene: TRBV3-1
J gene: TRBJ1-2
D gene: TRBD1
CDR3 protein: CASSQATDRAHGYTF
CDR3 DNA: TGTGCCAGCAGCCAAGCTACGGACAGGGCCCATGGCTACACCTTC

clone size: NA
V gene: TRBV11-2
J gene: TRBJ2-7
D gene: NA
CDR3 protein: CASSSQGGGGYEQYF
CDR3 DNA: TGTGCCAGCAGCTCCCAAGGGGGGGGAGGCTACGAGCAGTACTTC

clone size: NA
V gene: TRBV5-6
J gene: TRBJ2-1
D gene: TRBD1
CDR3 protein: CASSLEQGSSYNEQFF
CDR3 DNA: TGTGCCAGCAGCTTGGAACAGGGGAGCTCCTACAATGAGCAGTTCTTC

clone size: NA
V gene: TRBV3-1
J gene: TRBJ1-5
D gene: TRBD1
CDR3 protein: CASSQVQGAQPQHF
CDR3 DNA: TGTGCCAGCAGCCAAGTACAGGGGGCTCAGCCCCAGCATTTT